This paragraph covers one T cell receptor beta chain sequence. Antigen: not known. This CDR3 is built from 17 residues. Germline trimming cut 0 bases from V and 4 bases from J; bases unmatched to any gene: 14. Germline V lookup: CDR1 GTSNPN, CDR2 SVGIG (reference sequence). TCRdb's copy holds only in-frame clones and misses some; the assay was immunoSEQ multiplex PCR. The table lists some 140,000 clones, about 90% of them singletons. The data originate from a study of T cell responses to AZD1222 COVID-19 vaccine. General observations from the study: Baseline antibody screening turned up just a handful of seropositive AZD1222 recipients.

Material: peripheral blood, obtained on day 0 of MenACWY control vaccination. The genes are TRBV30 and TRBJ1-2; 7 bases align to TRBD1. The clonotype was recovered from an adult in good health. The CDR3 DNA follows: TGTGCCTGGAGTGTACAAGAGACCCCGGGACAGTTCTATGGCTACACCTTC. The encoded protein is CAWSVQETPGQFYGYTF. The entire variable domain, with the rest obtained from reference TRBV30 and TRBJ1-2, is as follows: SQTIHQWPATLVQPVGSPLSLECTVEGTSNPNLYWYRQAAGRGLQLLFYSVGIGQISSEVPQNLSASRPQDRQFILSSKKLLLSDSGFYLCAWSVQETPGQFYGYTFGSGTRLTVV.